What follows describes a single TCR beta chain. The antigen is not known. The record originates from a study of shared clonotypes between healthy human individuals. Study-level points and caveats: Estimated richness was generally greater in naive than memory subsets. Clonotypes shared by all four donors outscored non-shared clonotypes in generation probability.

The CDR3 length is 15 residues. V lost 5 bases, J lost 1 base, and 14 bases lay in between. Germline CDR1 is MNHNS and CDR2 is SASEGT. The assay was immunoSEQ multiplex PCR, and TCRdb's table has in-frame clones only and misses some. The sample has about 680,000 clones, around 78% seen once. The receptor was isolated from a woman aged 30 to 39 in good health. This chain connects TRBV6-1 to TRBJ2-5; D gene uncertain. The sample consisted of memory CD4+ T cells sorted from blood. Subset meaning: CD45RA-negative fraction. The CDR3 sequence is CASSRTGLTQETQYF. Here the CDR3 DNA reads TGTGCCAGCAGTAGAACGGGCCTCACCCAAGAGACCCAGTACTTC.